This TCR beta chain derives from a study of blood T cell repertoires in COVID-19 (dated by TCRdb to the early 2020s). Concerning the study at large: Collaborator samples came from the United States, Italy and Spain and covered acute and convalescent phases of COVID-19. The prospective study material was composed of cDNA or gDNA derived from T cells, B-cell-depleted T cells, or PBMCs. Subjects who had been exposed to COVID-19, were actively infected with it, or had recovered from it provided the deeply sampled blood TCRbeta repertoires that made up the dataset. The repertoires were made available in a free public database intended to serve as a resource for research on the immune response to SARS-CoV-2. The samples were drawn from the first 160 participants of the ongoing ImmuneRACE study and from 1,254 subjects provided by 6 global collaborators. Sample metadata almost always included a de-identified subject ID, COVID-19 status, age in years and sex. Where available, HLA class I and class II types were obtained from metadata supplied by the sample provider rather than from assay-based typing.

TCRbeta CDR3 regions were amplified from genomic DNA using the immunoSEQ Assay, a bias-controlled multiplex PCR. In the paper's pipeline: The number of nucleated cells in each sample was estimated by amplification of reference gene primers within the assay. Sequence reads were collapsed and filtered to measure the absolute abundance of every unique TCRbeta CDR3 rearrangement. For each sample, productive Simpson clonality was calculated by taking the square root of Simpson's diversity index across productive rearrangements. Not all clones reach the TCRdb copy of this immuneACCESS table, which keeps in-frame sequences only. Checked studies attribute under half of the gap to unresolved V genes and leave the rest unexplained. V, J and clone size derive from that table, while D and trimming were established from the DNA sequence. In this sample the table shows tens of thousands of clones, 86% of which occur a single time. The ten top clones hold 55% to 70% of the sample.

Inclusive of the bounding cysteine and phenylalanine, the CDR3 is 13 residues long. The entry retains the CDR3 DNA only, 39 bases that are in frame from base 1. CDR1 and CDR2, looked up from the germline V gene (reference sequence), are GTSNPN and SVGIG. In regard to this clone: Its binding antigen is unknown. One end of the junction is discordant with germline, which a read error may explain.

General findings and caveats noted by the study authors: The quantity of clinical and demographic metadata differed by source and by participant and was supplied without curation.

The collaborating institutions used their own protocols to collect whole blood in K2EDTA tubes. For TCRbeta analysis, collaborators shipped samples in one of three forms: frozen whole blood, isolated PBMCs, or DNA extracted from either of those sample types. This clonotype was sampled from an older man with acute or convalescent COVID-19. This receptor chain uses TRBV30 and TRBJ2-1; TRBD2 matches 8 bases in the middle. The material sequenced was peripheral blood. The CDR3 reads CACSPEAGGSKLF. The nucleotide sequence reads TGTGCCTGTTCCCCAGAGGCGGGGGGCTCCAAGCTCTTC.